Below, 8 T cell receptor beta chains from the same sample are listed, as sequenced in a study of molecular identifiers for immune sequencing clone quantification. TCRdb re-called the PCR reads through MiXCR, storing one row per CDR3 protein. Of hundreds of thousands of distinct CDR3 sequences in the sample, less than 30% were seen once. Input material: naive CD8+ T cells from blood, with Jurkat cell RNA spiked in. Documented subset: FACS-sorted CD8+CD4-CCR7+CD45RA+ naive T cells. These receptors came from a human donor in good health. Some libraries in this study had Jurkat cell RNA spiked in.

This clonotype was seen at least ten times. J is TRBJ2-7 and V is TRBV19; 8 nucleotides align to TRBD1. The CDR3 covers 12 residues. Looked up from germline, CDR1 is LNHDA and CDR2 is SQIVND (reference sequence). Trimming removed 7 bases from V and 6 bases from J; junction bases left unmatched: 5. In DNA, the CDR3 is TGTGCCAGTAAAGGGACAGGCAGCGAGCAGTACTTC. Residues: CASKGTGSEQYF.

This clonotype has at least ten counts. This sequence joins TRBV15 and TRBJ1-1, with D possibly TRBD1 on 5 matching bases. V lost 1 base and J lost 8, with 11 bases in between. This CDR3 region has 13 residues. Germline CDR1 and CDR2: LNHNV and YYDKDF (reference sequence). The CDR3 here is CATSRAPDKEAFF. The CDR3 region has the DNA TGTGCCACCAGCAGAGCCCCGGACAAGGAAGCTTTCTTT.

This clonotype was observed many times. The chain links TRBV29-1 to TRBJ2-1; D perhaps matches TRBD2 (6 bases). The germline V gene encodes CDR1 SQVTM and CDR2 ANQGSEA. Trimming took off 7 bases at V and 8 bases at J, with 24 bases between the two ends. This CDR3 has 15 amino acids. CDR3 DNA sequence: TGCAGCGCTGAGGCGGTCGCTAGCGCTATTGATGAGCAGTTCTTC. This translates into CSAEAVASAIDEQFF.

This clonotype has at least ten counts. The gene calls are TRBV4-1 and TRBJ1-1; D is unresolved. The V and J ends lost 1 base and 0 bases respectively, with 15 bases between them. Germline-derived CDR1 and CDR2 are MGHRA and YSYEKL. This CDR3 region has 17 residues. The CDR3 protein is CASSQVPGRRLNTEAFF. The CDR3 DNA sequence: TGCGCCAGCAGCCAAGTTCCGGGTCGGAGACTGAACACTGAAGCTTTCTTT.

This clonotype showed up many times. The CDR3, as DNA: TGTGCCAGCAGCCGTGACGGATGGAACACCGGGGAGCTGTTTTTT. This codes for CASSRDGWNTGELFF. The rearrangement uses TRBV7-9 and TRBJ2-2, with D unresolved. Germline V gene data show CDR1 as SEHNR and CDR2 as FQNEAQ (reference sequence). The CDR3 extends over 15 amino acids. The V end was cut by 5 bases, the J end by 1 base, with 11 bases between.

This clonotype was observed a few times. V is TRBV4-3 and J is TRBJ2-7; D might be TRBD1 (6 bases). Trimming took 3 bases from V and 4 from J, leaving 13 bases between them. CDR1 is LGHNA and CDR2 is YSLEER in the germline V gene. The CDR3 is made up of 14 amino acids. CDR3 DNA sequence: TGCGCCAGCAGCCATCTACAGGGTTCGTACGAGCAGTACTTC. This gives the protein CASSHLQGSYEQYF.

The chain has TRBV10-3 and TRBJ2-3; TRBD1 or TRBD2 may be the D gene (6 bases each). CDR1 and CDR2 (germline): ENHRY, SYGVKD. The V gene lost 0 bases and the J gene lost 4 bases, with 20 bases spanning the gap. The CDR3 runs 18 residues. The CDR3 loop reads CAISESSSWGARADTQYF. The CDR3, as DNA: TGTGCCATCAGTGAGTCGTCTTCGTGGGGGGCCAGGGCAGATACGCAGTATTTT.

This clonotype was seen repeatedly, ten times or more. The chain links TRBV12-3 or TRBV12-4 to TRBJ2-7; 8 bases are a match to TRBD2. The CDR3 spans 18 residues. V lost 1 base to trimming and J lost 4 bases; unmatched junction nucleotides: 15. CDR3 loop: CASSLGGLLTAGGYEQYF. The CDR3 DNA reads TGTGCCAGCAGTTTAGGCGGTCTTTTAACTGCGGGAGGATACGAGCAGTACTTC.